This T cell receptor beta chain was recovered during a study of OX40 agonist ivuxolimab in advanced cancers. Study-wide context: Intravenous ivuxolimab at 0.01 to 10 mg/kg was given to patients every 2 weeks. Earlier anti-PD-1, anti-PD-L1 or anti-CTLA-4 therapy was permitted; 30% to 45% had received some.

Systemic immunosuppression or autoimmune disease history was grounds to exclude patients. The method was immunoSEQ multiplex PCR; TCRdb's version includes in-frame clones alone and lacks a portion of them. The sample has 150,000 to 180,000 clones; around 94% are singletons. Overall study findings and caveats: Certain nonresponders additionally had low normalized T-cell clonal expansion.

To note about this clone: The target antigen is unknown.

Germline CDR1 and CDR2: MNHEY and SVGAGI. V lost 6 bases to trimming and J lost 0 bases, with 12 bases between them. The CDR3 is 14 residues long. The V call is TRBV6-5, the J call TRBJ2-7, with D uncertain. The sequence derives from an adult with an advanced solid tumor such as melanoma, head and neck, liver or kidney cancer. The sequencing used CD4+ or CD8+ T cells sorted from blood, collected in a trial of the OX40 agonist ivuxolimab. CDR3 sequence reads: CASSPRADSYEQYF. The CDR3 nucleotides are TGTGCCAGCAGCCCCCGCGCAGACTCCTACGAGCAGTACTTC.